The rows below give T cell receptor beta chains drawn from one sample of a study of technical replicates of blood from a few donors. Here immunoSEQ multiplex PCR was the method, and the copy in TCRdb shows in-frame clones only, minus some. Found here are 55,000 to 75,000 clones, 94% of them singletons; the top ten hold about 0.38%. The sample consisted of T cells isolated from PBMCs. These TCRs come from a human donor in good health. The CDR3 runs from the conserved cysteine through the conserved F or W. The order of the fields is D gene, clone size, J gene, V gene, CDR3 DNA, CDR3 protein. The D gene is left open where the match is weak. A clone size is listed for some rows: how often the clone was seen (once, few, many), or a class if it is expanded.

d_gene: TRBD1; abundance: -; j_gene: TRBJ1-1; v_gene: TRBV6-5; CDR3nt: TGTGCCAGCAGGCTAGGACAGGGGGTGGAAGCTTTCTTT; CDR3aa: CASRLGQGVEAFF
d_gene: -; abundance: -; j_gene: TRBJ2-7; v_gene: TRBV23-1; CDR3nt: TGCGCCAGCGGAGGACTGAATACCTACGAGCAGTACTTC; CDR3aa: CASGGLNTYEQYF
d_gene: -; abundance: -; j_gene: TRBJ2-1; v_gene: TRBV13; CDR3nt: TGTGCCAGCAGCTTGGTGGGCCTTAATGAGCAGTTCTTC; CDR3aa: CASSLVGLNEQFF
d_gene: -; abundance: -; j_gene: TRBJ2-1; v_gene: TRBV30; CDR3nt: TGTGCCTGGAGTCGGGGGGCATTCTACAATGAGCAGTTCTTC; CDR3aa: CAWSRGAFYNEQFF
d_gene: -; abundance: -; j_gene: TRBJ1-4; v_gene: TRBV27; CDR3nt: TGTGCCAGCAGTTTATGGCAAGGGAGTGATGAAAAACTGTTTTTT; CDR3aa: CASSLWQGSDEKLFF
d_gene: -; abundance: -; j_gene: TRBJ2-1; v_gene: TRBV11-2; CDR3nt: TGTGCCAGCAGCTCATCTAGTCCCAGCTCCTACAATGAGCAGTTCTTC; CDR3aa: CASSSSSPSSYNEQFF
d_gene: -; abundance: -; j_gene: TRBJ1-5; v_gene: TRBV9; CDR3nt: TGTGCCAGCAGCGCTGTGGACGGGAGTGAGGAGCCCCAGCATTTT; CDR3aa: CASSAVDGSEEPQHF
d_gene: TRBD1; abundance: -; j_gene: TRBJ2-7; v_gene: TRBV11-2; CDR3nt: TGTGCCAGCAGCCGAGGACAGGGTGGGACCGACTACGAGCAGTACTTC; CDR3aa: CASSRGQGGTDYEQYF
d_gene: TRBD1; abundance: -; j_gene: TRBJ2-1; v_gene: TRBV7-8; CDR3nt: TGTGCCAGCAGCCCCCTTTTGATAGGGGACAGGGTCATCGGGGAGCAGTTCTTC; CDR3aa: CASSPLLIGDRVIGEQFF
d_gene: -; abundance: -; j_gene: TRBJ1-3; v_gene: TRBV5-1; CDR3nt: TGCGCCAGCAGCCTAGTACAGGGCCTCTCTGGAAACACCATATATTTT; CDR3aa: CASSLVQGLSGNTIYF
d_gene: TRBD1; abundance: -; j_gene: TRBJ1-2; v_gene: TRBV2; CDR3nt: TGTGCCAGCAGCTACGGACAGGGATTTTATGGCTACACCTTC; CDR3aa: CASSYGQGFYGYTF
d_gene: -; abundance: -; j_gene: TRBJ2-3; v_gene: TRBV4-1; CDR3nt: TGCGCCAGCAGCCAAGATGTAGGACAATCAGATACGCAGTATTTT; CDR3aa: CASSQDVGQSDTQYF
d_gene: -; abundance: -; j_gene: TRBJ1-5; v_gene: TRBV4-1; CDR3nt: TGCGCCAGCAGCCACTGGGGACTGGATTATGATCAGCCCCAGCATTTT; CDR3aa: CASSHWGLDYDQPQHF
d_gene: TRBD2; abundance: -; j_gene: TRBJ2-7; v_gene: TRBV28; CDR3nt: TGTGCCAGCAGTTTTAATAGCGGGAGCAACGAGCAGTACTTC; CDR3aa: CASSFNSGSNEQYF
d_gene: -; abundance: -; j_gene: TRBJ2-7; v_gene: TRBV21-1; CDR3nt: TGTGCCAGCAGCAAAGGGACAGGGGGCGAGCAGTACTTC; CDR3aa: CASSKGTGGEQYF
d_gene: -; abundance: -; j_gene: TRBJ2-2; v_gene: TRBV4-2; CDR3nt: TGTGCCAGCAGCCCCTCTTTGATCTCGTCCAGGGCGATCGCGAACACCGGGGAGCTGTTTTTT; CDR3aa: CASSPSLISSRAIANTGELFF
d_gene: TRBD2; abundance: once; j_gene: TRBJ2-3; v_gene: TRBV14; CDR3nt: TGTGCCAGCAGCCATCTACGGACTAGCGGGATTGGTACAGATACGCAGTATTTT; CDR3aa: CASSHLRTSGIGTDTQYF
d_gene: TRBD2; abundance: -; j_gene: TRBJ2-1; v_gene: TRBV9; CDR3nt: TGTGCCAGCAGCGAGGCCCCTAGCGGGAGCTGGGATGAGCAGTTCTTC; CDR3aa: CASSEAPSGSWDEQFF
d_gene: -; abundance: -; j_gene: TRBJ1-1; v_gene: TRBV30; CDR3nt: TGTGCCTGTGGGGGCGGGAACACTGAAGCTTTCTTT; CDR3aa: CACGGGNTEAFF
d_gene: TRBD2; abundance: -; j_gene: TRBJ2-2; v_gene: TRBV4-1; CDR3nt: TGCGCCAGCAGCCAAGCCCGACGCCCCGGGACTAGCGGGAGTCTTGGCGGGGAGCTGTTTTTT; CDR3aa: CASSQARRPGTSGSLGGELFF
d_gene: TRBD2; abundance: -; j_gene: TRBJ2-1; v_gene: TRBV6-1; CDR3nt: TGTGCCAGCAGTGAATGGGCGGGAGGATACAATGAGCAGTTCTTC; CDR3aa: CASSEWAGGYNEQFF
d_gene: -; abundance: -; j_gene: TRBJ1-1; v_gene: TRBV9; CDR3nt: TGTGCCAGCAGCGCGGAGGTGAGCACTGAAGCTTTCTTT; CDR3aa: CASSAEVSTEAFF
d_gene: -; abundance: -; j_gene: TRBJ1-2; v_gene: TRBV19; CDR3nt: TGTGCCAGTAGTATGTCAGGCATATTCTATGGCTACACCTTC; CDR3aa: CASSMSGIFYGYTF
d_gene: -; abundance: -; j_gene: TRBJ2-6; v_gene: TRBV28; CDR3nt: TGTGCCAGCAGTCTAACCCTTGACTGGTTACAAATCTCTGGGGCCAACGTCCTGACTTTC; CDR3aa: CASSLTLDWLQISGANVLTF
d_gene: TRBD1; abundance: -; j_gene: TRBJ2-1; v_gene: TRBV10-3; CDR3nt: TGTGCCATCAGTGGGGACAGGGGTTACAATGAGCAGTTCTTC; CDR3aa: CAISGDRGYNEQFF
d_gene: -; abundance: -; j_gene: TRBJ1-5; v_gene: TRBV7-2; CDR3nt: TGTGCCAGCAGCTTCGGGGACATAATTAGCAATCAGCCCCAGCATTTT; CDR3aa: CASSFGDIISNQPQHF
d_gene: TRBD1; abundance: -; j_gene: TRBJ1-1; v_gene: TRBV5-6; CDR3nt: TGTGCCAGCAGCTTAGGGACAGGGACGACTGAAGCTTTCTTT; CDR3aa: CASSLGTGTTEAFF
d_gene: -; abundance: many; j_gene: TRBJ1-5; v_gene: TRBV19; CDR3nt: TGTGCCAGTAGTATAGGGAGGAGTAACAATCAGCCCCAGCATTTT; CDR3aa: CASSIGRSNNQPQHF
d_gene: -; abundance: -; j_gene: TRBJ1-2; v_gene: TRBV27; CDR3nt: TGTGCCAGCAGTTTTGGACAGCTAAACTATGGCTACACCTTC; CDR3aa: CASSFGQLNYGYTF
d_gene: -; abundance: -; j_gene: TRBJ2-5; v_gene: TRBV10-3; CDR3nt: TGTGCCATTCAGGAGGGGATCGAGGAGACCCAGTACTTC; CDR3aa: CAIQEGIEETQYF
d_gene: -; abundance: -; j_gene: TRBJ2-7; v_gene: TRBV10-1; CDR3nt: TGCGCCAGCAGTGGAAGTAGTTACGAGCAGTACTTC; CDR3aa: CASSGSSYEQYF
d_gene: -; abundance: -; j_gene: TRBJ2-7; v_gene: TRBV11-2; CDR3nt: TGTGCCAGCAGCTTAGGGCAACTATACGAGCAGTACTTC; CDR3aa: CASSLGQLYEQYF
d_gene: -; abundance: -; j_gene: TRBJ2-7; v_gene: TRBV11-3; CDR3nt: TGTGCCAGCAGCTCGGGTGTGCTCGCCGAGCAGTACTTC; CDR3aa: CASSSGVLAEQYF
d_gene: -; abundance: -; j_gene: TRBJ2-5; v_gene: TRBV4-2; CDR3nt: TGTGCCAGCAGCCCCCCTCTAGACGAAGAGACCCAGTACTTC; CDR3aa: CASSPPLDEETQYF
d_gene: TRBD1; abundance: -; j_gene: TRBJ1-4; v_gene: TRBV6-6; CDR3nt: TGTGCCAGCAGTGCCCCTGACAGGGAGTATGAAAAACTGTTTTTT; CDR3aa: CASSAPDREYEKLFF
d_gene: TRBD2; abundance: -; j_gene: TRBJ2-5; v_gene: TRBV19; CDR3nt: TGTGCCAGTACCTTGGGGGGACTAGCGGGGGAGACCCAGTACTTC; CDR3aa: CASTLGGLAGETQYF
d_gene: TRBD1; abundance: -; j_gene: TRBJ1-1; v_gene: TRBV18; CDR3nt: TGTGCCAGCTCACTCGGGACAGGGATGGACACTGAAGCTTTCTTT; CDR3aa: CASSLGTGMDTEAFF
d_gene: TRBD1; abundance: -; j_gene: TRBJ1-1; v_gene: TRBV27; CDR3nt: TGTGCCAGCAGTTTATCACGGACAGGATTTTCTGAAGCTTTCTTT; CDR3aa: CASSLSRTGFSEAFF
d_gene: TRBD2; abundance: -; j_gene: TRBJ2-3; v_gene: TRBV30; CDR3nt: TGTGCCTGGAGTGTCGGCGGGAGGCAGTATTTT; CDR3aa: CAWSVGGRQYF
d_gene: -; abundance: -; j_gene: TRBJ1-5; v_gene: TRBV5-4; CDR3nt: TGTGCCAGCAGCTTGGCTGGCGGGGGTGCAAATCAGCCCCAGCATTTT; CDR3aa: CASSLAGGGANQPQHF
d_gene: -; abundance: -; j_gene: TRBJ1-5; v_gene: TRBV6-7; CDR3nt: TGTGCCAGCAGTTACTACGGGGGGGTTTCGGGGCAGCCCCAGCATTTT; CDR3aa: CASSYYGGVSGQPQHF